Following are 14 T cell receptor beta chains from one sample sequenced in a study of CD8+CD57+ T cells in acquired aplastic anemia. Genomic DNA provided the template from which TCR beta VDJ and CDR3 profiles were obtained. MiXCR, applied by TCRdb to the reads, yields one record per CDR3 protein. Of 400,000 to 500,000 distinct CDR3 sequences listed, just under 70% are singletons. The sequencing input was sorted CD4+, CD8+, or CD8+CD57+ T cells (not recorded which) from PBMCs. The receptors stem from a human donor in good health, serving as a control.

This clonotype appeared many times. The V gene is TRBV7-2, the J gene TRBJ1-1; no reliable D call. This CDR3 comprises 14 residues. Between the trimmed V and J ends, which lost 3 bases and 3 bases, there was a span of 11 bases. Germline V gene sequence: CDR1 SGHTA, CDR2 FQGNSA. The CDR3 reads CASSFPGRYTEAFF. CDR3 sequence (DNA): TGTGCCAGCAGCTTCCCTGGACGGTACACTGAAGCTTTCTTT.

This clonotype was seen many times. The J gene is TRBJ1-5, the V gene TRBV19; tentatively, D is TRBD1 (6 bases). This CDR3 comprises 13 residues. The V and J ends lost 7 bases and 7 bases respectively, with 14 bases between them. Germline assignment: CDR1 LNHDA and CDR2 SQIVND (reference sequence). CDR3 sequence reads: CASIATGNQPQHF. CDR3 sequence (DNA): TGTGCCAGTATAGCCACAGGGAACCAGCCCCAGCATTTT.

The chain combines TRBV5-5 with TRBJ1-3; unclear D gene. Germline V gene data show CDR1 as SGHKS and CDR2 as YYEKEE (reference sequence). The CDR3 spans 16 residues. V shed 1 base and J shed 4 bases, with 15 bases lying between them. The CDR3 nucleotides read TGTGCCAGCAGCTTGCTCACCACCATAGCGGGAAACACCATATATTTT. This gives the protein CASSLLTTIAGNTIYF.

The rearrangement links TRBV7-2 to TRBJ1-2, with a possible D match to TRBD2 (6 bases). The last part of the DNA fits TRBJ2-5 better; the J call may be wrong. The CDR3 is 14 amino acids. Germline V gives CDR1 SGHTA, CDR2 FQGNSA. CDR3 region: CASSLVAASYGQYF. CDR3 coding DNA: TGTGCCAGCAGCTTAGTAGCGGCCTCCTACGGCCAGTACTTC.

The CDR3 nucleotides read TGCGCCAGCAGCATAGACAGGGACAGGTACGAGCAGTACTTC. Amino acid sequence: CASSIDRDRYEQYF. The J gene is TRBJ2-7, the V gene TRBV5-1; 8 bases line up with TRBD1. Germline CDR1 is SGHRS and CDR2 is YFSETQ. V shed 4 bases, J shed 4 bases, and the junction held 7 bases outside the gene matches. The CDR3 consists of 14 residues.

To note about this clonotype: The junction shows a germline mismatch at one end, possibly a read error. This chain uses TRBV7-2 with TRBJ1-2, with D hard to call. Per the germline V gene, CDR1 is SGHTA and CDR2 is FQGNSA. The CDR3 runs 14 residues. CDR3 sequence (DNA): TGTGCCAGCAGCTCCGTCGGCGGGCCCGGTGGCCAGATCTTC. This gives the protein CASSSVGGPGGQIF.

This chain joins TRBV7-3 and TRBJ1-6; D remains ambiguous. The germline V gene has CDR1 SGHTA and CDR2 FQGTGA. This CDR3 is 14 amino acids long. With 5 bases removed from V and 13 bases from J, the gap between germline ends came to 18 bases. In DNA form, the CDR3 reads TGTGCCAGCAGCGTAGAGGGCAGGTTGGCGCCCCTCCACTTT. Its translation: CASSVEGRLAPLHF.

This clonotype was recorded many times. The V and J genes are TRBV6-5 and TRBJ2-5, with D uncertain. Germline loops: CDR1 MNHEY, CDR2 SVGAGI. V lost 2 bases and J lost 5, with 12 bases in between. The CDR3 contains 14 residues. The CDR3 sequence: CASSYPTSTETQYF. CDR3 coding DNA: TGTGCCAGCAGTTACCCCACTTCTACCGAGACCCAGTACTTC.

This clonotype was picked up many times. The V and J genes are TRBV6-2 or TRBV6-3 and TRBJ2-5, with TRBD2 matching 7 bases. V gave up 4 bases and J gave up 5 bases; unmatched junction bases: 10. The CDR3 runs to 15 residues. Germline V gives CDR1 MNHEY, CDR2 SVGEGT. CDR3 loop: CASSSLAVRGETQYF. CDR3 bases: TGTGCCAGCAGTTCGCTAGCGGTTAGAGGGGAGACCCAGTACTTC.

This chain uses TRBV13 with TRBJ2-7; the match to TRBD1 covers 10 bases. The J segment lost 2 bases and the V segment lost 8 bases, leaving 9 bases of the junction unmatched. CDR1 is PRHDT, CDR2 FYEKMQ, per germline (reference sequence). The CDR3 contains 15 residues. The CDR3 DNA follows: TGTGCCAGCGGGTTGGGGGGGACAGGGGCCTACGAGCAGTACTTC. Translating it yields CASGLGGTGAYEQYF.

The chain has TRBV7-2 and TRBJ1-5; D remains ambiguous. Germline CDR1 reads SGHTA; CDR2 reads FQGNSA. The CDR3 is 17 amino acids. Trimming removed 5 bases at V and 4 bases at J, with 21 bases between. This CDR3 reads CASSRDKGGETNQPQHF. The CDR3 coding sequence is TGTGCCAGCAGCAGAGATAAGGGCGGGGAGACGAATCAGCCCCAGCATTTT.

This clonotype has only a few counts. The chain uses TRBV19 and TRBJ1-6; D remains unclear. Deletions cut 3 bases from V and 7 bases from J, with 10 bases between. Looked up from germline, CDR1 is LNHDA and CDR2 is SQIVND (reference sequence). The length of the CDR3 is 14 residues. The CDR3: CASSMGQENSPLHF. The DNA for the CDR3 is TGTGCCAGTAGTATGGGTCAGGAGAATTCACCCCTCCACTTT.

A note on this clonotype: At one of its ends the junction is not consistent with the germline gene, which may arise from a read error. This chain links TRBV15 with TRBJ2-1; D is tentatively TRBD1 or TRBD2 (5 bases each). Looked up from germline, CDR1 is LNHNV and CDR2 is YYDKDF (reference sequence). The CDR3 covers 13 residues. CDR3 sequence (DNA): TGCGCCACCAGGGAGTTGAGTATCAATGAGCGGTTCTTC. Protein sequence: CATRELSINERFF.

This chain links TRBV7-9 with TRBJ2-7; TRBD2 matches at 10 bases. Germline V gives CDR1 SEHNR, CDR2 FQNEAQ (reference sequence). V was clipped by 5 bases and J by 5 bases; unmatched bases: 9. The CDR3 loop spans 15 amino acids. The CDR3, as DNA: TGTGCCAGCAGCCGATCGGGACTAGCGCTTAACGAGCAGTACTTC. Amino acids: CASSRSGLALNEQYF.